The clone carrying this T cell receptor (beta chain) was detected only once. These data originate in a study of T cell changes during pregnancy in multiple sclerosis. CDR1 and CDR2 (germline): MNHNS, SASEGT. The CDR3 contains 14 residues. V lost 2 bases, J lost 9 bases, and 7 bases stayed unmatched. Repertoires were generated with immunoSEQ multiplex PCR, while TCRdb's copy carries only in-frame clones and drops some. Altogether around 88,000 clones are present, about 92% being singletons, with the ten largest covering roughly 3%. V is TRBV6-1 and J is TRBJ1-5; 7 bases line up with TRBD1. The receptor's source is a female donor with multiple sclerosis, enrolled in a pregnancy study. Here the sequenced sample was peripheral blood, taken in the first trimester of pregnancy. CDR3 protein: CASSELGQLRPQHF. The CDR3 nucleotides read TGTGCCAGCAGTGAATTGGGACAGCTGCGGCCCCAGCATTTT.